The 32 T cell receptor beta chains below all came from one sample that was sequenced in a study of T cells in Graves' hyperthyroidism and ophthalmopathy. Researchers took RNA transcripts and amplified the TCR beta CDR3 regions from them. The TCR CDR3 was amplified in a first-round RT-PCR using the HTBI primer set. TCRdb reanalysed the multiplex PCR reads using MiXCR and keeps one entry per CDR3 protein. The sample yields a few hundred thousand distinct CDR3 sequences, more than 13% seen once. Source material: blood. Receptor source: a woman in her twenties or thirties with Graves' hyperthyroidism.

This clonotype was seen only a few times. J is TRBJ2-1 and V is TRBV5-1; TRBD2 is a possible D gene (6 bases). The germline V and J ends were trimmed by 2 bases and 8 bases, with 14 bases remaining between them. CDR1 is SGHRS, CDR2 YFSETQ, per germline. This CDR3 has 14 residues. CDR3 bases: TGCGCCAGCAGCTTTAGGTCTAGCGCCGATGAGCAGTTCTTC. Encoded protein: CASSFRSSADEQFF.

This clonotype turned up a few times. The chain links TRBV14 to TRBJ2-5, with D possibly matching TRBD2 (5 bases). CDR3 length: 17 residues. Looked up from germline, CDR1 is SGHDN and CDR2 is FVKESK. Trimming shortened V by 4 bases and J by 5 bases, and 23 bases separated the two germline ends. CDR3 protein: CASSLNRDEGRSETQYF. The CDR3 nucleotides are TGTGCCAGCAGCCTTAATAGAGACGAGGGTCGAAGCGAGACCCAGTACTTC. The whole variable domain, filled in from reference TRBV14 and TRBJ2-5, reads EAGVTQFPSHSVIEKGQTVTLRCDPISGHDNLYWYRRVMGKEIKFLLHFVKESKQDESGMPNNRFLAERTGGTYSTLKVQPAELEDSGVYFCASSLNRDEGRSETQYFGPGTRLLVL.

As regards this clonotype: Just one base apart from a much larger clone, this may be a read error. The gene calls are TRBV28 and TRBJ2-3, with D maybe TRBD2 (6 bases). The CDR3 loop spans 13 amino acids. Germline CDR1 MDHEN, CDR2 SYDVKM. CDR3 in DNA: TGTGCCAGAAGTTTATCTGGGAAACTAGCACAGTATTTT. It yields the protein CARSLSGKLAQYF.

This clonotype was found many times. The CDR3 sequence is CSVGGVANYGYTF. DNA of the CDR3: TGCAGCGTTGGGGGAGTGGCGAACTATGGCTACACCTTC. The chain links TRBV29-1 to TRBJ1-2, with D unresolved. CDR3 size: 13 residues. V lost 4 bases and J lost 2, with 11 bases in between. CDR1 is SQVTM and CDR2 is ANQGSEA in the germline V gene.

This clonotype was seen many times. Here the CDR3 reads CSAMSDTGELFF. CDR3 DNA: TGCAGTGCTATGTCAGACACCGGGGAGCTGTTTTTT. V usage is TRBV20-1 and J usage is TRBJ2-2; D unresolved. Germline V gene sequence: CDR1 DFQATT, CDR2 SNEGSKA (reference sequence). The CDR3 loop spans 12 amino acids. V gave up 4 bases and J gave up 3 bases, with 6 bases separating them.

This clonotype was seen more than once but under ten times. V gene TRBV4-1 combines with J gene TRBJ1-5; D is possibly TRBD1 (6 bases). CDR1 is MGHRA, CDR2 YSYEKL, per germline. This CDR3 region has 16 residues. V was cut by 0 bases and J by 6 bases, with 15 bases left in between. CDR3 DNA sequence: TGCGCCAGCAGCCAAGACGAGGGGGTTGGGGGTCAGCCCCAGCATTTT. This encodes CASSQDEGVGGQPQHF.

This clonotype was detected many times. This chain links TRBV29-1 with TRBJ2-2; possible D gene TRBD2, 5 bases. Trimming pared 4 bases from V and 7 bases from J, leaving 7 bases between. Germline CDR1 and CDR2: SQVTM and ANQGSEA. This CDR3 has 11 residues. CDR3 coding DNA: TGCAGCGTTGGGGAGCACGGGGAGCTGTTTTTT. This codes for CSVGEHGELFF.

The genes are TRBV27 and TRBJ2-5; D perhaps matches TRBD2 (6 bases). The germline V gene encodes CDR1 MNHEY and CDR2 SMNVEV (reference sequence). The CDR3 has 17 amino acids. Trimming stripped 2 bases from V and 4 bases from J, with 20 bases between. CDR3 loop: CASSLIGTRGGRETQYF. CDR3 DNA sequence: TGTGCCAGCAGTTTAATCGGTACCCGTGGAGGGCGAGAGACCCAGTACTTC.

This clonotype was picked up a small number of times. As DNA, the CDR3 is TGCAGTGCTCCCCCGAGCGGGAGGGCTTTAGAGACCCAGTACTTC. This gives the protein CSAPPSGRALETQYF. This chain joins TRBV20-1 and TRBJ2-5; 10 bases align to TRBD2. The CDR3 consists of 15 residues. V dropped 5 bases and J dropped 4; count of bases not matched to a gene: 10. Germline V gene data show CDR1 as DFQATT and CDR2 as SNEGSKA (reference sequence).

This chain links TRBV15 with TRBJ1-5; a possible D gene is TRBD1 (6 bases). V dropped 4 bases and J dropped 0 bases, with 25 bases sitting between them. Germline assignment: CDR1 LNHNV and CDR2 YYDKDF (reference sequence). The CDR3 sequence is 20 residues long. CDR3 DNA sequence: TGTGCCACCAGCAAAGATTGGCCCACACAGGGAAAATATAGCAATCAGCCCCAGCATTTT. Residues: CATSKDWPTQGKYSNQPQHF.

V gene TRBV7-2 combines with J gene TRBJ2-3; D may be TRBD2 (6 bases). The CDR3 is made up of 16 amino acids. Looked up from germline, CDR1 is SGHTA and CDR2 is FQGNSA. V lost 3 bases and J 4 bases, leaving 17 bases between the germline ends. CDR3 sequence (DNA): TGTGCCAGCAGCTTGGACGGGACTCCCCTCGCAGATACGCAGTATTTT. Its translation is CASSLDGTPLADTQYF.

This clonotype came up many times. The CDR3 loop is CASSPRLAAYNEQFF. CDR3 nucleotide sequence: TGTGCCAGCAGCCCCAGGCTAGCGGCCTACAATGAGCAGTTCTTC. The chain carries TRBV5-5 and TRBJ2-1; TRBD2 aligns across 7 bases. This CDR3 comprises 15 residues. V trimming: 4 bases; J trimming: 2 bases; junction bases outside the gene matches: 6. Per germline, CDR1 SGHKS and CDR2 YYEKEE (reference sequence).

This clonotype was observed many times. CDR3 DNA sequence: TGTGCCAGCAGTGAAGAGGGTTTTCCGAGGAATTCACCCCTCCACTTT. Its translation is CASSEEGFPRNSPLHF. V usage is TRBV2 and J usage is TRBJ1-6; no reliable D call. The CDR3 is made up of 16 amino acids. Trimming left V 1 base short and J 7 bases short, with 14 bases between. Germline V gene sequence: CDR1 SNHLY, CDR2 FYNNEI.

The gene calls are TRBV11-2 and TRBJ2-7, with unresolved D. Germline V CDR1 and CDR2: SGHAT, FQNNGV. CDR3 length: 14 residues. V gave up 5 bases and J gave up 3 bases, with 14 bases separating them. CDR3 protein: CASSERDLGYEQYF. CDR3 nucleotides: TGTGCCAGCAGCGAAAGGGATTTGGGCTACGAGCAGTACTTC.

This clonotype was counted ten times or more. J is TRBJ2-7 and V is TRBV28; D is undetermined. CDR3 length equals 15 residues. The V end lost 6 bases, the J end lost 1 base, and 16 bases lay between the germline ends. Per the germline V gene, CDR1 is MDHEN and CDR2 is SYDVKM. This CDR3 is CASSLTPGRSYEQYF. DNA for the CDR3: TGTGCCAGCAGCCTTACCCCCGGGCGTTCCTACGAGCAGTACTTC.

The table lists this clonotype with many counts. The chain employs TRBV6-2 or TRBV6-3 and TRBJ2-7; 10 bases are shared with TRBD1. Per germline, CDR1 MNHEY and CDR2 SVGEGT. The J segment lost 4 bases and the V segment lost 3 bases, leaving 27 bases of the junction unmatched. The CDR3 loop spans 22 amino acids. CDR3 sequence reads: CASSYPVFNGSRKGQGLYEQYF. For the CDR3, the DNA is TGTGCCAGCAGTTATCCGGTCTTCAACGGGTCCCGAAAGGGACAGGGGTTATACGAGCAGTACTTC.

This clonotype occurred many times. The rearrangement uses TRBV30 and TRBJ2-7; D unclear. The CDR3 is made up of 13 amino acids. Germline V CDR1 and CDR2: GTSNPN, SVGIG (reference sequence). Trimming removed 3 bases at V and 2 bases at J, with 11 bases between. CDR3 loop: CAWSTLGPYEQYF. The CDR3, as DNA: TGTGCCTGGAGCACACTTGGACCCTACGAGCAGTACTTC.

The rearrangement links TRBV6-1 to TRBJ2-4, with D hard to call. V lost 10 bases and J lost 2, with 9 bases in between. This CDR3 is built from 12 residues. Germline loops: CDR1 MNHNS, CDR2 SASEGT. CDR3 sequence: CATTATKNIQYF. For the CDR3, the DNA is TGTGCCACCACAGCTACCAAAAACATTCAGTACTTC.

This clonotype was seen ten or more times. V is TRBV18 and J is TRBJ2-5; no definite D call. Germline CDR1 and CDR2: KGHSH and LQKENI. The CDR3 sequence is 12 residues long. The germline V and J ends were trimmed by 0 bases and 5 bases, with 4 bases remaining between them. The DNA for the CDR3 is TGTGCCAGCTCACCACCCACCGAGACCCAGTACTTC. This encodes CASSPPTETQYF.

This clonotype was found a few times. The chain joins TRBV6-4 to TRBJ1-2; TRBD1 aligns across 9 bases. The CDR3 is made up of 15 amino acids. J lost 8 bases, V lost 3 bases, and 10 bases had no gene match. From germline, CDR1 is MRHNA and CDR2 SNTAGT. CDR3 residues: CASSEGTGRAYGYTF. In DNA form, the CDR3 reads TGTGCCAGCAGTGAAGGGACAGGGCGGGCCTACGGCTACACCTTC.

This clonotype was counted at least ten times. V gene TRBV5-1 combines with J gene TRBJ2-3; 9 nucleotides agree with TRBD2. The CDR3 is 17 amino acids. Losses at the gene ends were 3 bases for V and 2 bases for J; bases not matched to a gene: 10. Germline V gene data show CDR1 as SGHRS and CDR2 as YFSETQ. The CDR3 loop reads CASSSSSGTFYTDTQYF. The CDR3, as DNA: TGCGCCAGCAGCTCGTCTAGCGGGACATTCTACACAGATACGCAGTATTTT.

This clonotype showed up many times. The chain carries TRBV28 and TRBJ1-3, with D hard to call. With 2 bases removed from V and 0 bases from J, the gap between germline ends came to 8 bases. Germline V CDR1 and CDR2: MDHEN, SYDVKM. CDR3 length: 15 residues. Written as DNA, the CDR3 is TGTGCCAGCAGTTTAGTAGGGATCTCTGGAAACACCATATATTTT. Translated: CASSLVGISGNTIYF. Filled out from reference TRBV28 and TRBJ1-3, the complete variable domain reads DVKVTQSSRYLVKRTGEKVFLECVQDMDHENMFWYRQDPGLGLRLIYFSYDVKMKEKGDIPEGYSVSREKKERFSLILESASTNQTSMYLCASSLVGISGNTIYFGEGSWLTVV.

There are a few counts of this clonotype. The chain uses TRBV20-1 and TRBJ1-5, with TRBD1 matching over 9 bases. Per the germline V gene, CDR1 is DFQATT and CDR2 is SNEGSKA (reference sequence). The trim removed 5 bases at V and 6 bases at J, leaving 11 bases unmatched. The CDR3 is 15 residues long. CDR3 amino acids: CSAGNRDRVRQPQHF. CDR3 nucleotides: TGCAGTGCTGGGAATCGGGACAGGGTTCGTCAGCCCCAGCATTTT.

This clonotype was seen at least ten times. The chain carries TRBV6-1 and TRBJ2-1; the match to TRBD2 covers 8 bases. The germline V gene has CDR1 MNHNS and CDR2 SASEGT. Trimming took 5 bases from V and 3 from J; bases not matched to a gene: 9. This CDR3 comprises 16 residues. The CDR3 protein is CASSSSRTSYYNEQFF. The CDR3 DNA is TGTGCCAGCAGTTCGAGTCGGACTAGCTACTACAATGAGCAGTTCTTC.

Points on this clonotype: This may be a read error: a much more frequent sequence differs by one nucleotide. The V call is TRBV6-2 or TRBV6-3, the J call TRBJ1-1; no clear D gene. Germline-derived CDR1 and CDR2 are MNHEY and SVGEGT. The CDR3 consists of 13 residues. The CDR3 nucleotides are TGTACCAGCAGCGATAAACCAAGCACTGAAGCTTTCTTT. Translating gives CTSSDKPSTEAFF.

The sample holds many counts of this clonotype. The rearrangement joins TRBV15 to TRBJ1-5, with 7 bases fitting TRBD1. Germline loops: CDR1 LNHNV, CDR2 YYDKDF (reference sequence). This CDR3 comprises 15 residues. V was pared by 2 bases and J by 3 bases, with 4 bases of the junction left unmatched. CDR3 sequence (DNA): TGTGCCACCAGCAGATCGACAGGGTACAATCAGCCCCAGCATTTT. Translation gives CATSRSTGYNQPQHF.

The gene calls are TRBV3-1 and TRBJ2-1; D is possibly TRBD2 (6 bases). This CDR3 is built from 14 residues. Trimming left V 2 bases short and J 8 bases short, with 13 bases between. Germline V gives CDR1 LGHDT, CDR2 YNNKEL (reference sequence). The chain's CDR3 is CASSQRGGGDEQFF. The CDR3, as DNA: TGTGCCAGCAGCCAAAGAGGTGGCGGGGATGAGCAGTTCTTC.

The chain joins TRBV4-1 to TRBJ2-7; 9 nucleotides agree with TRBD1. The CDR3 length is 17 residues. J gave up 3 bases and V 2 bases, and 11 bases lay outside the gene matches. Germline V CDR1 and CDR2: MGHRA, YSYEKL. CDR3 residues: CASSQRGRGTGIYEQYF. CDR3 bases: TGCGCCAGCAGCCAAAGGGGAAGAGGGACAGGGATCTACGAGCAGTACTTC.

This clonotype turned up a few times. This sequence joins TRBV6-1 and TRBJ2-7; tentative D call: TRBD2 (5 bases). The CDR3 spans 12 residues. Trimming shortened V by 6 bases and J by 7 bases, and 13 bases separated the two germline ends. CDR1 MNHNS and CDR2 SASEGT come from the germline V gene. The CDR3 here is CASSARPGEQYF. The CDR3, as DNA: TGTGCCAGCAGCGCCCGACCGGGGGAGCAGTACTTC.

The chain couples TRBV7-8 to TRBJ2-1, with 9 nucleotides matching TRBD2. The trim removed 3 bases at V and 4 bases at J, leaving 7 bases unmatched. The CDR3 extends over 16 amino acids. Germline V gene lookup returns CDR1 SGHVS and CDR2 FQNEAQ. Here the CDR3 reads CASSLERLAVYNEQFF. The CDR3 DNA reads as TGTGCCAGCAGCTTGGAGAGACTAGCGGTTTACAATGAGCAGTTCTTC.

This clonotype was recorded a few times. The CDR3 bases are TGTGCCAGCAGCCCGGAACTAGCGGGCCGGGGATCCCAGTACTTC. Translated: CASSPELAGRGSQYF. The chain carries TRBV7-3 and TRBJ2-5; 9 positions match TRBD2. With V trimmed by 5 bases and J by 9 bases, 13 bases remained unmatched. This CDR3 has 15 residues. Germline values: CDR1 SGHTA, CDR2 FQGTGA.

Turning to this clonotype: The junction shows a germline mismatch at one end, possibly a read error. The genes are TRBV5-1 and TRBJ2-2; D might be TRBD1 or TRBD2, each matching 5 bases. Germline V gives CDR1 SGHRS, CDR2 YFSETQ. The CDR3 length is 16 residues. CDR3 sequence reads: CASSLVQGRGTGELFF. CDR3 in DNA: TGTGCCAGCAGCTTAGTGCAGGGCCGGGGCACCGGGGAGCTGTTTTTT.